The text below deals with one T cell receptor (beta chain). These data are taken from a study of blood T cell repertoires in COVID-19. The ends lost 3 bases at V and 9 bases at J; junction bases unmatched: 11. The V gene's germline CDR1 is DFQATT and CDR2 SNEGSKA (reference sequence). The CDR3 runs 14 residues. Only in-frame clones appear in the TCRdb table, and some are missing; sequencing was by immunoSEQ multiplex PCR. The profile covers 70,000 to 85,000 clones, with around nine tenths appearing a single time and more than 2.5% taken by the ten largest. Sample: peripheral blood. The V call is TRBV20-1, the J call TRBJ2-1, with 7 bases identical to TRBD1. This TCR derives from a man aged 65 to 79 with active or convalescent COVID-19. CDR3 bases: TGCAGTGCTAGTTTGGGACGCCAGGGGGTTGAGCAGTTCTTC. It yields the protein CSASLGRQGVEQFF.